This T cell receptor (beta chain) was retrieved from a study of control samples from healthy donors and cancer patients. The table came from immunoSEQ multiplex PCR; TCRdb's copy has only in-frame clones and leaves some out. The sample shows 75,000 to 100,000 clones, roughly 90% of them seen only once. Source material: blood. This clonotype originated in a man in his fifties in good health.

The CDR3 loop is CASSSSPDRGLEQYF. In nucleotides, the CDR3 is TGTGCCAGCAGTTCCTCGCCGGACAGGGGTCTCGAGCAGTACTTC. This chain connects TRBV27 to TRBJ2-7, with 9 bases lining up with TRBD1. The CDR3 spans 15 residues. The ends lost 4 bases at V and 6 bases at J; junction bases unmatched: 10. Germline values: CDR1 MNHEY, CDR2 SMNVEV (reference sequence).